The source of this T cell receptor (beta chain) is a study of blood T cell repertoires in COVID-19. Across the study: Acute-phase and convalescent COVID-19 samples originated in the United States, Italy and Spain.

Germline-derived CDR1 and CDR2 are SNHLY and FYNNEI. This CDR3 is 15 amino acids long. V shed 5 bases, J shed 4 bases, and the junction held 7 bases outside the gene matches. Original processing methods: The assay estimated nucleated cells by amplifying reference gene primers. Sequencing was performed with immunoSEQ multiplex PCR; in TCRdb, only in-frame clones are kept and a portion is missing. That table gives V, J and clone size, and the DNA gave D and trimming. The sample shows about 260,000 clones, around 87% of them seen only once. The sequence was obtained from a woman between 40 and 55 years old who had recovered from COVID-19. The V gene is TRBV2, the J gene TRBJ2-3; 9 nucleotides line up with TRBD1. Sequencing input: peripheral blood. CDR3 nucleotide sequence: TGTGCCAGCAGTCCCGACAGGGGGGGCCCAGATACGCAGTATTTT. Amino acids: CASSPDRGGPDTQYF.